Listed below are T cell receptor beta chains from one sample, sequenced in a study of CD8 T cells in ankylosing spondylitis. Using its own MiXCR run on the 5' RACE reads, TCRdb lists one record per CDR3 protein. Among about 250,000 distinct CDR3 sequences listed, under 35% were seen once. Sample: blood, either unsorted or a sorted T cell fraction (not recorded which). These receptors all stem from a male donor with ankylosing spondylitis or in good health (not recorded which). CDR3s include the opening cysteine and the closing phenylalanine or tryptophan. The D gene is left open where the match is weak. Where a row states a size, it is once, few, many or the class of an expanded clone; other rows omit it.

DNA	CDR3	V	D	J	size
TGCAGTGCTAGAGATCAAGCAGGCCCCTACAATGAGCAGTTCTTC	CSARDQAGPYNEQFF	TRBV20-1	NA	TRBJ2-1	few
TGCGCCAGCAGCTTGGTTCAGGGCGGGGCAGGGGGCACGGAGCAGTACTTC	CASSLVQGGAGGTEQYF	TRBV5-1	TRBD1	TRBJ2-7	few
TGCAGTGCTTCACTACCGGGACTAGCGGGGGGCGGGGAGCTGTTTTTT	CSASLPGLAGGGELFF	TRBV20-1	TRBD2	TRBJ2-2	few
TGTGCCAGCAGTTACTCAAAGGGCCCCTACAATGAGCAGTTCTTC	CASSYSKGPYNEQFF	TRBV6-5	NA	TRBJ2-1	few
TGTGCCAGCAGCGTCAGGGGCCGGAGCACAGATACGCAGTATTTT	CASSVRGRSTDTQYF	TRBV5-5	NA	TRBJ2-3	many
TGTGCCACCAGCAGAGAAGCCGTGACGCAAGAGACCCAGTACTTC	CATSREAVTQETQYF	TRBV15	NA	TRBJ2-5	few
TGTGCCATCAGTGAGGGTCGAGATCCCCTTGGGCTCTTC	CAISEGRDPLGLF	TRBV10-3	NA	TRBJ2-1	NA
TGTGCCAGCAGTTGGGCGGCAGGCCGCTACGAGCAGTACTTC	CASSWAAGRYEQYF	TRBV12-3/TRBV12-4	NA	TRBJ2-7	few
TGCAGTGCTAGAGATACGGACGGGGGGTACGAGCAGTACTTC	CSARDTDGGYEQYF	TRBV20-1	TRBD2	TRBJ2-7	NA
TGTGCCAGCAGCCTTTCGACTAGCGGGACAAACAATGAGCAGTTCTTC	CASSLSTSGTNNEQFF	TRBV7-6	TRBD2	TRBJ2-1	NA
TGTGCCAGCAGCCCGAGGAGTTCCAACTATGGCTACACCTTC	CASSPRSSNYGYTF	TRBV27	NA	TRBJ1-2	NA
TGTGCCAGCAGCCTAGCGGGGGATCACACCGGGGAGCTGTTTTTT	CASSLAGDHTGELFF	TRBV7-6	TRBD2	TRBJ2-2	NA